What follows are 3 T cell receptor beta chains derived from one specimen sequenced in a study of T-cell reconstitution after alpha-beta-depleted transplantation in children. The TCRbeta library incorporated unique molecular identifiers. MiXCR, run by TCRdb on the PCR reads, gives a single entry per CDR3 protein. This sample has about 110,000 distinct CDR3 sequences, with approximately 6% found just once. The sequences come from PBMCs, mostly from graft donor cells, collected 360 days after TCRalphabeta/CD19-depleted stem cell transplant. All receptors come from a male patient between 2 and 10 years old who had a stem cell transplant for acute lymphoblastic leukemia, so the T cells may come from the graft donor.

With respect to this clonotype: A read error is possible here, since a much larger clone lies one base away. The chain is built from TRBV10-3 and TRBJ2-7, with D tentatively TRBD2 (6 bases). V lost 3 bases and J 2 bases, leaving 17 bases between the germline ends. Germline-derived CDR1 and CDR2 are ENHRY and SYGVKD. The length of the CDR3 is 16 residues. The CDR3 loop reads CAISDPPSRRAYEQYF. The DNA for the CDR3 is TGTGCCATCAGTGACCCCCCTAGCAGGAGGGCCTACGAGCAGTACTTC.

This clonotype came up many times. V usage is TRBV11-2 and J usage is TRBJ2-7; D not resolved. V lost 0 bases to trimming and J lost 0 bases, with 3 bases between them. Germline CDR1 SGHAT, CDR2 FQNNGV. The CDR3 is made up of 13 amino acids. The CDR3 bases are TGTGCCAGCAGCTTAGACCGCTCCTACGAGCAGTACTTC. Its translation is CASSLDRSYEQYF.

The chain has TRBV3-1 and TRBJ2-6; tentative D call: TRBD1 (6 bases). With 0 bases removed from V and 1 base from J, the gap between germline ends came to 16 bases. The CDR3 is 19 amino acids. Germline CDR1 reads LGHDT; CDR2 reads YNNKEL (reference sequence). The CDR3 DNA sequence: TGTGCCAGCAGCCAAGAAGCCTACAGGGCAATATCTGGGGCCAACGTCCTGACTTTC. Its protein product is CASSQEAYRAISGANVLTF.